The sequence of this T cell receptor (beta chain) was determined in a study of type 1 regulatory T cells. Overall study context: T-allo10 is an in vitro-generated, Tr1-enriched CD4 T cell product specific for alloantigen.

One entry per CDR3 protein results from TCRdb running MiXCR on the reads. The sample consists of approximately 97,000 distinct CDR3 sequences, 31% of them appearing once. Sample: CD4+ T cells, either the whole sample or a sorted fraction (not recorded which). The source is a human donor in good health.

This CDR3 reads CASSLAFLRGPTYTDTQYF. CDR3 DNA sequence: TGCGCCAGCAGCTTGGCATTTCTCAGGGGGCCAACCTACACAGATACGCAGTATTTT. V usage is TRBV5-1 and J usage is TRBJ2-3, with 8 bases matching TRBD1. J lost 2 bases, V lost 0 bases, and 14 bases had no gene match. The CDR3 extends over 19 amino acids. CDR1 is SGHRS, CDR2 YFSETQ, per germline.